The clone carrying this T cell receptor beta chain was observed many times. Germline CDR1 and CDR2: LGHNA and YNFKEQ. This CDR3 is 14 amino acids long. V lost 2 bases, J lost 10 bases, and 7 bases stayed unmatched. These data are taken from a study of T-cell reconstitution after alpha-beta-depleted transplantation in children. During its preparation, the TCRbeta library received unique molecular identifiers. TCRdb fed the PCR reads into MiXCR, producing one record per CDR3 protein. Of roughly 200,000 distinct CDR3 sequences in the sample, around 10% were seen once. The input for sequencing was PBMCs from the stem cell graft donor, taken from the stem cell graft. The source of this sequence is a human donor who donated a stem cell graft to a child with acute lymphoblastic leukemia. The chain recombines TRBV4-2 with TRBJ2-1; 8 bases align to TRBD1. CDR3 bases: TGTGCCAGCAGCCAACTTCGAGGACAGGGAGAGCAGTTCTTC. Amino acid sequence: CASSQLRGQGEQFF.